This TCR beta chain was observed in a study of cytotoxic CD8 clonotypes in ibrutinib-treated CLL. Study-wide results and caveats: Whereas clonality rose at ibrutinib response, it declined toward baseline at progression.

CDR1 is MNHEY and CDR2 is SMNVEV in the germline V gene (reference sequence). The CDR3 sequence is 15 residues long. Trimming pared 6 bases from V and 4 bases from J, leaving 16 bases between. In the case of this clone: The target antigen is unknown.

Assay used: immunoSEQ multiplex PCR; TCRdb lists only in-frame clones, some missing. The table has 150,000 to 200,000 clones, 70% to 90% seen once. This sequence joins TRBV27 and TRBJ1-5, with D unclear. This sample comprised PBMCs, obtained at disease progression, from a patient treated with ibrutinib. This sequence was found in a human donor with chronic lymphocytic leukemia. CDR3 protein: CASRGSYNLNQPQHF. CDR3 DNA: TGTGCCAGCAGGGGGTCTTACAATTTGAATCAGCCCCAGCATTTT.